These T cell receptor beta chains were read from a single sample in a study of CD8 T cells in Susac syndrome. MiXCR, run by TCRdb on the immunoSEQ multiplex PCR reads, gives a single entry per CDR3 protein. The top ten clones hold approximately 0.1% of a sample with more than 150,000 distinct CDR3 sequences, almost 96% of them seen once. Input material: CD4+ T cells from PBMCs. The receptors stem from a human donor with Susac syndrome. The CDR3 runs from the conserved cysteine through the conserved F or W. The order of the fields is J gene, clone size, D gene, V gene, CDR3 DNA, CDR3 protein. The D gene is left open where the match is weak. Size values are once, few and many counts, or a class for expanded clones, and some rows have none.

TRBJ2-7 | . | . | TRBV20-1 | TGCAGTGCTAGAGAACGGCGCTCTAGCTTCTACGAGCAGTACTTC | CSARERRSSFYEQYF
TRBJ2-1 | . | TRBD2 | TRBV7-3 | TGTGCCAGCAGCAGCGGACTAGCGGGGGACAATGAGCAGTTCTTC | CASSSGLAGDNEQFF
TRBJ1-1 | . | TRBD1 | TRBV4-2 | TGTGCCAGCAGCTCCGGCGGGACAGCCAACACTGAAGCTTTCTTT | CASSSGGTANTEAFF
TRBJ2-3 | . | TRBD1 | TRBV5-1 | TGCGCCAGCAGACAGGGGTCCTTGGGCACAGATACGCAGTATTTT | CASRQGSLGTDTQYF
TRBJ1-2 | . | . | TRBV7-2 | TGTGCCAGCAGAAGTGTAGGGCATGGCTACACCTTC | CASRSVGHGYTF
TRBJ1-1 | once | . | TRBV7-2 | TGTGCCAGCAGCTTCCCACCATGGGGCTTGGACACTGAAGCTTTCTTT | CASSFPPWGLDTEAFF
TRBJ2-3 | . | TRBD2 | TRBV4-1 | TGCGCCAGCAGCCAAGTACTAGGCGGGGGGGCCACAGATACGCAGTATTTT | CASSQVLGGGATDTQYF
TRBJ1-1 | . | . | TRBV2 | TGTGCCAGCAGTGTTCTGTGGGACACTGAAGCTTTCTTT | CASSVLWDTEAFF
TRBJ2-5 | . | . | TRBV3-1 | TGTGCCAGCAAACCAGGGGCCACGGAGACCCAGTACTTC | CASKPGATETQYF
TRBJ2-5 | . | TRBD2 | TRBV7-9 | TGTGCCAGCAGGGCTAGCGGGGGGACCCCACAAGAGACCCAGTACTTC | CASRASGGTPQETQYF
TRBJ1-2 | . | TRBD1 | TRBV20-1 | TGCAGTGCTAGAGGGCGGGACAGGGACTATGGCTACACCTTC | CSARGRDRDYGYTF
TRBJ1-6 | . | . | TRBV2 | TGTGCCAGCCTGAGGGCAGGGCAGAATTCACCCCTCCACTTT | CASLRAGQNSPLHF
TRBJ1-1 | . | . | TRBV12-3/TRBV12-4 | TGTGCCAGCAGTTTAAGGATTATGAACACTGAAGCTTTCTTT | CASSLRIMNTEAFF
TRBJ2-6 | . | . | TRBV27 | TGTGCCAGCAGTTTGGATTTAGTGTCTGGGGCCAACGTCCTGACTTTC | CASSLDLVSGANVLTF
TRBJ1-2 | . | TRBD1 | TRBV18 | TGTGCCAGCTCACCTCCGGGACAGTCAGACTCGGGCTACACCTTC | CASSPPGQSDSGYTF
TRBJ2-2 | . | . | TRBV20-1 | TGCAGTGCGAAAAGTAACCGAGCGAACACCGGGGAGCTGTTTTTT | CSAKSNRANTGELFF
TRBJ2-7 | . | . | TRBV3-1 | TGTGCCAGCAGCCAAGGTACCGCTCCCCCATTCTACGAGCAGTACTTC | CASSQGTAPPFYEQYF
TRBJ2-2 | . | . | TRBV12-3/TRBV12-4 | TGTGCCAGCCTACGGGAAACAGGGGAGCTGTTTTTT | CASLRETGELFF
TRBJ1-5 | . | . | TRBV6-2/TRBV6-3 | TGTGCCAGCAGTTTGTATCGCGTAGGAAGCAATCAGCCCCAGCATTTT | CASSLYRVGSNQPQHF
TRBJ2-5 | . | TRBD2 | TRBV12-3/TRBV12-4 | TGTGCCAGCAGTTACGGTAGCGGGGGACACGAGACCCAGTACTTC | CASSYGSGGHETQYF
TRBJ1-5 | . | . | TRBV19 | TGTGCCAGTAGCCGGGTTCAGGGATTTAACAATCAGCCCCAGCATTTT | CASSRVQGFNNQPQHF
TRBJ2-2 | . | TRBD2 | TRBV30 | TGTGCCTGGGCCGCCCTAGCGGGGGGGACCGGGGAGCTGTTTTTT | CAWAALAGGTGELFF
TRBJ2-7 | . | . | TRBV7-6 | TGTGCCAGCAGCGACAGGCCAAGCTCCTACGAGCAGTACTTC | CASSDRPSSYEQYF
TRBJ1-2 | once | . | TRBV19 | TGTGCCAGTAGTATAGACGGACAGAACTATGGCTACACCTTC | CASSIDGQNYGYTF
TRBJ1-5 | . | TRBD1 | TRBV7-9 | TGTGCCAGCAGCCCCCAACAGGGGGTCGATCAGCCCCAGCATTTT | CASSPQQGVDQPQHF
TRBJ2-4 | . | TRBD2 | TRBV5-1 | TGCGCCAGCAGCTTGAGCGGGGAGGACAAAAACATTCAGTACTTC | CASSLSGEDKNIQYF
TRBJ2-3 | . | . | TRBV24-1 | TGTGCCACCAGTGATAATAGCGGAACAGATACGCAGTATTTT | CATSDNSGTDTQYF
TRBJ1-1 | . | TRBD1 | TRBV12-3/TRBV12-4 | TGTGCCAGCAGTCGACAGGGAGGGAACACTGAAGCTTTCTTT | CASSRQGGNTEAFF
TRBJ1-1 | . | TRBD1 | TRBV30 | TGTGCCTGGAGTGTCCTCGGGACAGGGGTAACTGAAGCTTTCTTT | CAWSVLGTGVTEAFF
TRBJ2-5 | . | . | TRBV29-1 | TGCAGCGTTCGGCCTCTGGGGGGGACCCAGTACTTC | CSVRPLGGTQYF
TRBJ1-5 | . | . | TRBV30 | TGTGCCTGGAGTCCGAAGGGCGATCAGCCCCAGCATTTT | CAWSPKGDQPQHF
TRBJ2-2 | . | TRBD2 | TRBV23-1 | TGCGCCAGCAGTCAGGGGACTAGCGCGTTCGCCGGGGAGCTGTTTTTT | CASSQGTSAFAGELFF
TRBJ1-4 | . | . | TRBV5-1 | TGCGCCAGCAGCTTAGAGGGCAGCCTCAGTAATGAAAAACTGTTTTTT | CASSLEGSLSNEKLFF
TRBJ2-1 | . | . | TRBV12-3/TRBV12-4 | TGTGCCAGCAGTCTAAGGGGGGGGACCCACAATGAGCAGTTCTTC | CASSLRGGTHNEQFF
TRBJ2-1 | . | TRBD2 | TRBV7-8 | TGTGCCAGCAGCTCGGTTGGCGGGGGGGCCCAAAATGAGCAGTTCTTC | CASSSVGGGAQNEQFF
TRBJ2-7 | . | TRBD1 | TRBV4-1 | TGCGCCAGCAGCCAACCCTCCGGGACAGCTGACTACGAGCAGTACTTC | CASSQPSGTADYEQYF
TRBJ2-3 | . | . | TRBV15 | TGTGCCACCAGCAGAGATCCGGCGGGCCGGACGCAGTATTTT | CATSRDPAGRTQYF
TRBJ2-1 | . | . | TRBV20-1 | TGCAGTGCTAGGGAGCCGGATGAGCAGTTCTTC | CSAREPDEQFF
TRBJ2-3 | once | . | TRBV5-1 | TGCGCCAGCAGCTTGTCGGCTAGCGACACAGATACGCAGTATTTT | CASSLSASDTDTQYF
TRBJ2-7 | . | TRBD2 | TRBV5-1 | TGCGCCAGCAGCTTGGAGCGGGGGAGCCCCTACGAGCAGTACTTC | CASSLERGSPYEQYF
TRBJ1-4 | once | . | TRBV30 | TGTGCCTGGAAGAGGGAGAGCCGAAAACTGTTTTTT | CAWKRESRKLFF
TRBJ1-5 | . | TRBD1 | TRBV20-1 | TGCAGTGCAGGCTACAGGGGGAATCAGCCCCAGCATTTT | CSAGYRGNQPQHF
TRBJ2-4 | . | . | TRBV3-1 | TGTGCCAGCAGCCTAAGGGCCGAAAACATTCAGTACTTC | CASSLRAENIQYF
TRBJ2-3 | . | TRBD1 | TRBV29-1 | TGCAGCGTTCGAAGCGGGACAGGGGAAAACACAGATACGCAGTATTTT | CSVRSGTGENTDTQYF
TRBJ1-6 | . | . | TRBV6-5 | TGTGCCAGCAGTCCCTTGACTAATTCACCCCTCCACTTT | CASSPLTNSPLHF
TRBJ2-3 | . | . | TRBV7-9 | TGTGCCAGCAGCTTAGCGAAGGGCACAGATACGCAGTATTTT | CASSLAKGTDTQYF
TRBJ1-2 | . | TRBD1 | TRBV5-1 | TGCGCCAGCAGCCCCATACAGGGGGCTGACTATGGCTACACCTTC | CASSPIQGADYGYTF
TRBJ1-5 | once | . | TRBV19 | TGTGCCAGTAGTATTACCGGGACAAACAATCAGCCCCAGCATTTT | CASSITGTNNQPQHF
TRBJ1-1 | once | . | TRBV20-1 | TGCAGTGCTCAATTCGGAGGTGGCACTGAAGCTTTCTTT | CSAQFGGGTEAFF
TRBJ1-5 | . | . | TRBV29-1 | TGCAGCGCCGGGGCTTACAATCAGCCCCAGCATTTT | CSAGAYNQPQHF
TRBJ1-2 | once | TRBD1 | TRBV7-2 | TGTGCCAGCAGCGTAGACAGGGGTCTCCTGGCGGAGGGCTACACCTTC | CASSVDRGLLAEGYTF
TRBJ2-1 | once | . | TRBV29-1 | TGCAGCGTAGACCGGATGGGGGGCTCCTACAATGAGCAGTTCTTC | CSVDRMGGSYNEQFF